This TCR beta chain was sequenced in a study of blood T cell repertoires in COVID-19. For the study at large: The cDNA or gDNA used as material had been derived from T cells, B-cell-depleted T cells, or PBMCs.

Method: immunoSEQ multiplex PCR; TCRdb's copy keeps in-frame clones and lacks some. The repertoire holds under 200,000 clones, with roughly 86% as singletons. The clonotype originates from a woman of 80 years or more in a cohort sampled during active or convalescent COVID-19. Source material: peripheral blood.

CDR3 loop: CASSQGQGEGNTIYF. The CDR3 DNA is TGTGCCAGCAGCCAAGGACAGGGGGAGGGAAACACCATATATTTT. The chain uses TRBV3-1 (or the pseudogene TRBV3-2) and TRBJ1-3, with 9 bases lining up with TRBD1. The germline V gene encodes CDR1 LGHDT and CDR2 YNNKEL (reference sequence). J lost 4 bases, V lost 1 base, and 2 bases had no gene match. This CDR3 is built from 15 residues.